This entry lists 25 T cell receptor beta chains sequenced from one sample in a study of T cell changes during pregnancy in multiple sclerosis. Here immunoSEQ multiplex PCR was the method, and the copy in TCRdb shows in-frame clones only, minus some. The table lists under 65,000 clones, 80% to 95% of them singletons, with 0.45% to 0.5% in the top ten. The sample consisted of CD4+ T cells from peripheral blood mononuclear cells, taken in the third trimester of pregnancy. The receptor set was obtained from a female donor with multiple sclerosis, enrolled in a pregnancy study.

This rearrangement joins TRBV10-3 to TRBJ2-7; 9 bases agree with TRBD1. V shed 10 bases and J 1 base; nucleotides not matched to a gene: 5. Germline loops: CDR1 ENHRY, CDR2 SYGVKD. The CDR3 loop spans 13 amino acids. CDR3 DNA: TGTGCCACTACGGGACAGGGTTCCTACGAGCAGTACTTC. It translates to CATTGQGSYEQYF.

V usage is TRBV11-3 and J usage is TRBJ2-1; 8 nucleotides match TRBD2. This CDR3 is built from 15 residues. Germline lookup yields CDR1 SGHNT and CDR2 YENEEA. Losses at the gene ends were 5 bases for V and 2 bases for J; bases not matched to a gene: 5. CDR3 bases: TGTGCCAGCAGCGCAAGCGGGGGCCCCTACAATGAGCAGTTCTTC. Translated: CASSASGGPYNEQFF.

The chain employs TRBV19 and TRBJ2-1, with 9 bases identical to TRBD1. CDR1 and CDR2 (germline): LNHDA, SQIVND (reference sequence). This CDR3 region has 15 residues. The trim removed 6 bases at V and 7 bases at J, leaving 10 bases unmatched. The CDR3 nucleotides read TGTGCCAGTAGCTCCGGGACAGGGTACGGGAATGAGCAGTTCTTC. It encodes CASSSGTGYGNEQFF.

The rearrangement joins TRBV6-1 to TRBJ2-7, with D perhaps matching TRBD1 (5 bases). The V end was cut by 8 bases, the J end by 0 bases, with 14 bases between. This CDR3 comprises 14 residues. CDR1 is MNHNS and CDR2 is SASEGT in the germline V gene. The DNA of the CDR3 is TGTGCCAGCCTACGACAGTTCAGCTCCTACGAGCAGTACTTC. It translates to CASLRQFSSYEQYF.

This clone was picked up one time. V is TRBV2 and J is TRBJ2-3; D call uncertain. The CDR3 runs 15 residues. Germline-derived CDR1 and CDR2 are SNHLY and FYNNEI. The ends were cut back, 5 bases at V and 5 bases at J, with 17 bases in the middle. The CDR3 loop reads CASSSRQAFVDTQYF. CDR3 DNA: TGTGCCAGCAGTTCCCGGCAGGCCTTTGTAGATACGCAGTATTTT.

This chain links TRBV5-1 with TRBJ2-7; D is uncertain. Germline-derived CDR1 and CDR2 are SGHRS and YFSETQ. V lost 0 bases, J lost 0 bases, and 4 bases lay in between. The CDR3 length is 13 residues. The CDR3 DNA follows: TGCGCCAGCAGCTTGGAGCACTCCTACGAGCAGTACTTC. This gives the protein CASSLEHSYEQYF.

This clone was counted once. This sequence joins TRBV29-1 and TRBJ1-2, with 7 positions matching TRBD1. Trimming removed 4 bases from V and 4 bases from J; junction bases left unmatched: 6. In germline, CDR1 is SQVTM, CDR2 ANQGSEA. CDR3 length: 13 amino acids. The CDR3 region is CSVADREGYGYTF. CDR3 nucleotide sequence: TGCAGCGTTGCTGACAGGGAAGGCTATGGCTACACCTTC. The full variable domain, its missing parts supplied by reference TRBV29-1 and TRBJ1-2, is SAVISQKPSRDICQRGTSLTIQCQVDSQVTMMFWYRQQPGQSLTLIATANQGSEATYESGFVIDKFPISRPNLTFSTLTVSNMSPEDSSIYLCSVADREGYGYTFGSGTRLTVV.

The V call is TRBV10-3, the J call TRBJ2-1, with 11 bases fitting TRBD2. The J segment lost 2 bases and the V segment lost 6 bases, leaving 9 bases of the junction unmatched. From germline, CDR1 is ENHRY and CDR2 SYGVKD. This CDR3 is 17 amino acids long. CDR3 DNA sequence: TGTGCCATCAGCACTAGCGGGGGCCAGTACACCTACAATGAGCAGTTCTTC. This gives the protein CAISTSGGQYTYNEQFF.

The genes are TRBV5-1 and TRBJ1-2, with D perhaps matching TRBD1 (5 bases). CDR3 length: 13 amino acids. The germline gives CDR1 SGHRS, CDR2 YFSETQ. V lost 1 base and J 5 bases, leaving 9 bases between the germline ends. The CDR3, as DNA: TGCGCCAGCAGCTTGTTTTCAGGGTATGGCTACACCTTC. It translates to CASSLFSGYGYTF.

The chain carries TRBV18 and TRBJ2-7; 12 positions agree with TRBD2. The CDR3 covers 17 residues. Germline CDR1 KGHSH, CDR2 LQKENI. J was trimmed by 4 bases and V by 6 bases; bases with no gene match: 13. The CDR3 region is CASSTTSGGPSSYEQYF. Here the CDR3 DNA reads TGTGCCAGCTCGACCACTAGCGGGGGGCCCTCTAGTTACGAGCAGTACTTC.

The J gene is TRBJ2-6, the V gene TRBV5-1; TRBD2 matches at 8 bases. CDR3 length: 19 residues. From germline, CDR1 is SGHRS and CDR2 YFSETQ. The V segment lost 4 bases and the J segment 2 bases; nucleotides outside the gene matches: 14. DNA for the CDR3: TGCGCCAGCAGCCTACCGCGGGGGGCGGAAAAAACTGGGGCCAACGTCCTGACTTTC. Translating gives CASSLPRGAEKTGANVLTF.

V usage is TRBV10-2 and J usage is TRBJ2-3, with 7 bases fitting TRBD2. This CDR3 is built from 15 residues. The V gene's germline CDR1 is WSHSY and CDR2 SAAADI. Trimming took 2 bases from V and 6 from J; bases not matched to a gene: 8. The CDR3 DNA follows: TGCGCCAGCAGTGAGCTTGGGCTAGCGGCGGATACGCAGTATTTT. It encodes CASSELGLAADTQYF.

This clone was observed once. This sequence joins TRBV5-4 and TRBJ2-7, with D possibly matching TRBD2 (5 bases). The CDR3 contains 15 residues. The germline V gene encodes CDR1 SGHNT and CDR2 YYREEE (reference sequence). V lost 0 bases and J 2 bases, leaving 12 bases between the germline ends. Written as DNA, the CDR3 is TGTGCCAGCAGCTTGGTGGCGGGCAGAGCCTACGAGCAGTACTTC. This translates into CASSLVAGRAYEQYF.

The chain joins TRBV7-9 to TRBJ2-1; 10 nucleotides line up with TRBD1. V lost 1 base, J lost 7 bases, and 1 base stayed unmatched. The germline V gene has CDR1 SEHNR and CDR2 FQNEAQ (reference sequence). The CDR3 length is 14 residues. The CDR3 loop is CASSLEGQGNEQFF. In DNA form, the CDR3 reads TGTGCCAGCAGCTTAGAGGGACAGGGGAATGAGCAGTTCTTC. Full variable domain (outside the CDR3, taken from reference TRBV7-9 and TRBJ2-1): DTGVSQNPRHKITKRGQNVTFRCDPISEHNRLYWYRQTLGQGPEFLTYFQNEAQLEKSRLLSDRFSAERPKGSFSTLEIQRTEQGDSAMYLCASSLEGQGNEQFFGPGTRLTVL.

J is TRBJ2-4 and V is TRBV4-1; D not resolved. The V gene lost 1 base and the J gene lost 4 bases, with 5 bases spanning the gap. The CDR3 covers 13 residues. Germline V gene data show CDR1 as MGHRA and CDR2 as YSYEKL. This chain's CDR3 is CASSQGPKNIQYF. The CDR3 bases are TGCGCCAGCAGCCAAGGGCCGAAAAACATTCAGTACTTC.

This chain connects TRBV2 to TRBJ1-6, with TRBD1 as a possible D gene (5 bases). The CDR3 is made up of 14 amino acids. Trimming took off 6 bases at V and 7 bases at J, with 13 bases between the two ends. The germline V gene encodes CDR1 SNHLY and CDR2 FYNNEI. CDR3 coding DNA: TGTGCCAGCAGCCCAGACAGATACAATTCACCCCTCCACTTT. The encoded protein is CASSPDRYNSPLHF. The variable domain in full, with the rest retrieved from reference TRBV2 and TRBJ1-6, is EPEVTQTPSHQVTQMGQEVILRCVPISNHLYFYWYRQILGQKVEFLVSFYNNEISEKSEIFDDQFSVERPDGSNFTLKIRSTKLEDSAMYFCASSPDRYNSPLHFGNGTRLTVT.

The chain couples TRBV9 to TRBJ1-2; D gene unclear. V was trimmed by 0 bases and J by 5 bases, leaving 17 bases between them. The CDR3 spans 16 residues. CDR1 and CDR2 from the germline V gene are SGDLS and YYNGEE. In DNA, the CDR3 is TGTGCCAGCAGCGTAGGGACTGGTTCCTCGTTGTATGGCTACACCTTC. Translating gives CASSVGTGSSLYGYTF.

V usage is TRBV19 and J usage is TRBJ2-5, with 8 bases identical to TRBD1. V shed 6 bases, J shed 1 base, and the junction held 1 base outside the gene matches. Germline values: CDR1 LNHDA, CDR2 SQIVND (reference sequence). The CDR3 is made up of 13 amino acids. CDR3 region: CASRGQVQETQYF. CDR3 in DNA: TGTGCCAGTAGGGGACAGGTCCAAGAGACCCAGTACTTC.

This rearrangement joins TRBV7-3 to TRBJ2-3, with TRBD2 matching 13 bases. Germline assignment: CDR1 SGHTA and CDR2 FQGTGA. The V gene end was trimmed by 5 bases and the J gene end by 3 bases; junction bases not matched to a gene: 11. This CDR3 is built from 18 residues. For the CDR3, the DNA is TGTGCCAGCAGCCCTAGAGCAAAACTAGCGGGGGGGACAGATACGCAGTATTTT. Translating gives CASSPRAKLAGGTDTQYF.

The CDR3 protein is CASSSRDRVNQPQHF. CDR3 coding DNA: TGTGCCAGCAGCTCCCGGGACAGGGTTAATCAGCCCCAGCATTTT. The chain is built from TRBV7-2 and TRBJ1-5; 9 bases match TRBD1. The V gene's germline CDR1 is SGHTA and CDR2 FQGNSA. V trimming: 4 bases; J trimming: 4 bases; junction bases outside the gene matches: 5. The CDR3 spans 15 residues.

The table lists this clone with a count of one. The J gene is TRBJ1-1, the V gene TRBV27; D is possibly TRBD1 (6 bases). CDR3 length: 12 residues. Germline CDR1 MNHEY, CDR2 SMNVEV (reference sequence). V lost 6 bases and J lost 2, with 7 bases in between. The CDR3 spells CASSGTNTEAFF. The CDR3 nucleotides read TGTGCCAGCAGCGGGACAAACACTGAAGCTTTCTTT.

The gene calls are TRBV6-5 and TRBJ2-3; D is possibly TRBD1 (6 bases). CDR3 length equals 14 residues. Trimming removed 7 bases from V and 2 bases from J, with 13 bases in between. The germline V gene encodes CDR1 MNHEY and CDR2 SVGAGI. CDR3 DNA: TGTGCCAGCACCTCGGGACACCCCACAGATACGCAGTATTTT. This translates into CASTSGHPTDTQYF.

The CDR3 loop reads CASSVTPTMGRTQVGNTIYF. The CDR3, as DNA: TGTGCCAGCAGCGTAACCCCGACAATGGGGCGAACCCAGGTTGGAAACACCATATATTTT. V and J are TRBV9 and TRBJ1-3; TRBD1 might be the D (5 bases). V dropped 1 base and J dropped 3 bases, with 26 bases sitting between them. The germline V gene encodes CDR1 SGDLS and CDR2 YYNGEE. The CDR3 is made up of 20 amino acids.

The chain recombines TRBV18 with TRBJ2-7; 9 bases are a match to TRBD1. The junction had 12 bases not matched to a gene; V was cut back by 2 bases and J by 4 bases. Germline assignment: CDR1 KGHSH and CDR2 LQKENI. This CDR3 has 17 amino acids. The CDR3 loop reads CASSPYRTGAFLYEQYF. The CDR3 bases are TGTGCCAGCTCACCATACCGGACAGGGGCTTTCTTATACGAGCAGTACTTC.

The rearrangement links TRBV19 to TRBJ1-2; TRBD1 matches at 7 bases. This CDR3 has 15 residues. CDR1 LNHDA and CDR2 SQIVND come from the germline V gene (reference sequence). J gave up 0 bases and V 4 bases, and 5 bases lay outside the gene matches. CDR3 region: CASSTAGTANYGYTF. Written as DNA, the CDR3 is TGTGCCAGTAGTACCGCCGGGACAGCTAACTATGGCTACACCTTC.